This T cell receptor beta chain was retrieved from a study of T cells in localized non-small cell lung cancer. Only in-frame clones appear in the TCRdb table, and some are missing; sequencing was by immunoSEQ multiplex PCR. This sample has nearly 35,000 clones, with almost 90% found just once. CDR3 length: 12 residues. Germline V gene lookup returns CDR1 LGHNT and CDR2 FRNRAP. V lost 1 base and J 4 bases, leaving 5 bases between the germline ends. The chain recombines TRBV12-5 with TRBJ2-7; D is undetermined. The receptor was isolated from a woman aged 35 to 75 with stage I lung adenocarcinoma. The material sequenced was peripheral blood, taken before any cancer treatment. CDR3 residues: CASGLAHYEQYF. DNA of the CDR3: TGTGCTAGTGGTTTGGCCCATTACGAGCAGTACTTC.